A selection of T cell receptor beta chains follows, all from one sample in a study of cytomegalovirus exposure and HLA in healthy donors. Some clones are missing from TCRdb's copy, which holds only in-frame ones; the method was immunoSEQ multiplex PCR. The sample yields 160,000 or so clones, 70% to 80% seen once. Sequences were obtained from PBMCs. These receptors were collected from a man in his 60s in good health and CMV-seronegative. The CDR3 runs from the conserved cysteine through the conserved F or W. Fields, in order: J gene, clone size, D gene, V gene, CDR3 protein, CDR3 DNA. D genes are given only for firm matches. The listing skips clone size in some rows; elsewhere it reads once, few, many or a size class.

>TRBJ2-3|-|-|TRBV19
CASSMPGWSTDTQYF
TGTGCCAGTAGTATGCCGGGGTGGAGTACAGATACGCAGTATTTT
>TRBJ2-5|-|TRBD1|TRBV7-6
CASSLGEGARETQYF
TGTGCCAGCAGCTTAGGCGAGGGGGCGCGGGAGACCCAGTACTTC
>TRBJ1-2|-|TRBD1|TRBV6-1
CASSEDRGRGYGYTF
TGTGCCAGCAGTGAAGACAGGGGGCGAGGCTATGGCTACACCTTC
>TRBJ1-1|-|-|TRBV5-1
CASSLVQGLNTEAFF
TGCGCCAGCAGCTTGGTACAGGGACTGAACACTGAAGCTTTCTTT
>TRBJ2-1|-|TRBD2|TRBV5-1
CASSLDAGRAREQFF
TGCGCCAGCAGCTTGGATGCCGGGAGGGCCCGTGAGCAGTTCTTC
>TRBJ2-2|-|-|TRBV9
CASSLEGTPNTGELFF
TGTGCCAGCAGCCTTGAGGGCACTCCGAACACCGGGGAGCTGTTTTTT
>TRBJ1-1|few|-|TRBV6-1
CASSEAGGRGNTEAFF
TGTGCCAGCAGTGAAGCGGGAGGGAGAGGGAACACTGAAGCTTTCTTT
>TRBJ1-2|once|TRBD1|TRBV6-1
CASSAADRAYGYTF
TGTGCCAGCAGTGCGGCTGACAGGGCCTATGGCTACACCTTC
>TRBJ1-5|few|-|TRBV6-5
CASIIRSNQPQHF
TGTGCCAGCATAATACGGAGCAATCAGCCCCAGCATTTT
>TRBJ2-5|-|-|TRBV12-5
CASGPGALRRGPQETQYF
TGTGCTAGTGGTCCCGGGGCCCTTAGGCGGGGGCCCCAAGAGACCCAGTACTTC
>TRBJ1-5|-|TRBD1|TRBV4-1
CASSQDGQGQQPQHF
TGCGCCAGCAGCCAAGATGGGCAGGGACAGCAGCCCCAGCATTTT
>TRBJ1-2|once|TRBD1|TRBV6-5
CASSRDRRNYGYTF
TGTGCCAGCAGTCGGGACAGGCGGAACTATGGCTACACCTTC
>TRBJ2-1|-|TRBD1|TRBV5-1
CASTARQGSYNEQFF
TGCGCCAGCACCGCTAGACAGGGGTCCTACAATGAGCAGTTCTTC
>TRBJ2-5|-|-|TRBV2
CASSSLQGGEQYF
TGTGCCAGCAGTTCTCTCCAGGGGGGTGAGCAGTACTTC
>TRBJ2-3|-|-|TRBV7-2
CASSRDRRTDTQYF
TGTGCCAGCAGCCGGGATCGGCGCACAGATACGCAGTATTTT
>TRBJ2-1|-|TRBD1|TRBV7-7
CASSSSPGQGYNEQFF
TGTGCCAGCAGCTCCAGTCCGGGACAGGGTTACAATGAGCAGTTCTTC
>TRBJ1-6|-|TRBD1|TRBV6-5
CASRGQAYNSPLNF
TGTGCCAGCAGGGGACAGGCTTATAATTCACCCCTCAACTTT
>TRBJ2-2|-|TRBD1|TRBV25-1
CASTQGSNTGELFF
TGTGCCAGCACACAGGGGTCTAACACCGGGGAGCTGTTTTTT
>TRBJ2-1|once|TRBD1|TRBV28
CASSLFQGATNNEQFF
TGTGCCAGCAGTTTATTTCAGGGGGCGACCAACAATGAGCAGTTCTTC
>TRBJ1-3|-|-|TRBV5-5
CASSLRVYAGNTIYF
TGTGCCAGCAGCCTCAGGGTGTATGCTGGAAACACCATATATTTT
>TRBJ2-6|-|-|TRBV7-2
CASSLASSSGANVLTF
TGTGCCAGCAGCTTAGCTAGTAGCTCTGGGGCCAACGTCCTGACTTTC
>TRBJ2-5|-|-|TRBV29-1
CSVDLAETQYF
TGCAGCGTTGATTTAGCGGAGACCCAGTACTTC
>TRBJ1-2|-|TRBD1|TRBV19
CASRLWDSLYGYTF
TGTGCCAGTAGACTTTGGGACAGCCTCTATGGCTACACCTTC
>TRBJ1-2|-|TRBD1|TRBV9
CASSTGQVKGYTF
TGTGCCAGCAGCACCGGACAGGTTAAAGGCTACACCTTC
>TRBJ1-6|-|-|TRBV30
CAWRRLAQDSPLHF
TGTGCCTGGCGCCGGCTTGCTCAGGATTCACCCCTCCACTTT
>TRBJ2-1|once|-|TRBV6-5
CASKSQMSESNEQFF
TGTGCCAGCAAGTCCCAAATGAGTGAAAGCAATGAGCAGTTCTTC
>TRBJ2-1|-|-|TRBV2
CASSGVSFGFF
TGTGCCAGCAGTGGCGTCTCCTTCGGGTTCTTC
>TRBJ2-1|-|TRBD1|TRBV5-4
CASSAGERTGIYNEQFF
TGTGCCAGCAGCGCAGGGGAAAGGACAGGGATATACAATGAGCAGTTCTTC
>TRBJ1-1|-|TRBD1|TRBV7-9
CASDRVNFPEAFF
TGTGCCAGCGACAGGGTAAATTTCCCTGAAGCTTTCTTT
>TRBJ2-7|-|TRBD1|TRBV2
CASNTGQVPYEQYF
TGTGCCAGCAACACAGGACAGGTCCCCTACGAGCAGTACTTC
>TRBJ1-2|-|TRBD1|TRBV9
CASSVVEGADGYTF
TGTGCCAGCAGCGTAGTGGAGGGGGCGGATGGCTACACCTTC
>TRBJ1-2|-|-|TRBV6-6
CASSFRAGDDYGYTF
TGTGCCAGCAGTTTTAGGGCAGGGGACGACTATGGCTACACCTTC
>TRBJ2-7|-|-|TRBV6-1
CASSLAGGEQYF
TGTGCCAGCAGCCTCGCGGGTGGGGAGCAGTACTTC
>TRBJ2-5|few|-|TRBV7-2
CASSRPSVTETQYF
TGTGCCAGCAGTCGTCCTAGCGTAACAGAGACCCAGTACTTC
>TRBJ2-1|-|TRBD2|TRBV7-8
CASSYSGGAQFEQFF
TGTGCCAGCAGCTATAGCGGGGGGGCCCAGTTCGAGCAGTTCTTC
>TRBJ2-2|-|-|TRBV6-1
CASSQVRGAAGELFF
TGTGCCAGCAGTCAAGTAAGGGGCGCCGCCGGGGAGCTGTTTTTT
>TRBJ2-7|-|-|TRBV5-1
CASSLVGQGGHYEQYF
TGCGCCAGCAGCTTGGTAGGGCAGGGAGGTCACTACGAGCAGTACTTC
>TRBJ2-7|once|TRBD1|TRBV5-1
CASSLDREAPYEQYF
TGCGCCAGCAGCTTAGACAGGGAAGCCCCCTACGAGCAGTACTTC
>TRBJ2-1|-|-|TRBV18
CASSPRYRGGNEQFF
TGTGCCAGCTCACCAAGATATAGGGGTGGCAATGAGCAGTTCTTC
>TRBJ2-3|-|TRBD2|TRBV15
CATSRDASGTDTQYF
TGTGCCACCAGCAGAGATGCTAGCGGGACAGATACGCAGTATTTT
>TRBJ2-7|-|TRBD1|TRBV2
CASREGQGLSEQYF
TGTGCCAGCAGGGAGGGACAGGGGTTATCCGAGCAGTACTTC
>TRBJ1-5|-|-|TRBV19
CATRTSFIGNQPQHF
TGTGCCACAAGGACTTCCTTTATAGGCAATCAGCCCCAGCATTTT